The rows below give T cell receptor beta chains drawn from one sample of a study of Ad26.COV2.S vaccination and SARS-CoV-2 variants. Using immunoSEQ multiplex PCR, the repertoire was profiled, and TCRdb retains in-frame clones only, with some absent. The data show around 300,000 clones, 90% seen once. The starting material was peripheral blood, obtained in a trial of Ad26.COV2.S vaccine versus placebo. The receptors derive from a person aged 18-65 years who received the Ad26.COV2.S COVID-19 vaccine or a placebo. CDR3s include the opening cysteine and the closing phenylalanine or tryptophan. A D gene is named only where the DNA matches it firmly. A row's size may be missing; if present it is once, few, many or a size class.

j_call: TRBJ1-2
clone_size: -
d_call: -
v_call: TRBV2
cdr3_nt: TGTGCCACCTCGCCGGGAACTAACTATGGCTACACCTTC
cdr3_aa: CATSPGTNYGYTF

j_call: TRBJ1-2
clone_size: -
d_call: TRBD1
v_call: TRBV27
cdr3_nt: TGTGCCAGCAGTTTGAGTCACAGGGGAGGTAACTATGGCTACACCTTC
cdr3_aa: CASSLSHRGGNYGYTF

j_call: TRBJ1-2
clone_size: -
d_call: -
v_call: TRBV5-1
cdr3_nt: TGCGCCAGCAGCTTGGAGTTGGGGCAGATTAACTATGGCTACACCTTC
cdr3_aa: CASSLELGQINYGYTF

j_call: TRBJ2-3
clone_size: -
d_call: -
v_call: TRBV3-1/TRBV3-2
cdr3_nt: TGTGCCAGCAGCCAACTCGCAGCGATTAGCACAGATACGCAGTATTTT
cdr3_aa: CASSQLAAISTDTQYF

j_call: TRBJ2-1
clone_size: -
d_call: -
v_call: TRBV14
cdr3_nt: TGTGCCAGCAGCCACACTAGTACGGGTCCAGAAGAGCAGTTCTTC
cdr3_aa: CASSHTSTGPEEQFF

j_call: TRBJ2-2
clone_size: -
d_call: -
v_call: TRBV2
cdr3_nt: TGTGCCAGCACGGTTCTTAGGTCCACCGGGGAGCTGTTTTTT
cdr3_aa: CASTVLRSTGELFF

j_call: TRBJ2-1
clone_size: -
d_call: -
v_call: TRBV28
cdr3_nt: TGTGCCAGCAGTGGCTATGAGAGCTCCTACAATGAGCAGTTCTTC
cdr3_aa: CASSGYESSYNEQFF

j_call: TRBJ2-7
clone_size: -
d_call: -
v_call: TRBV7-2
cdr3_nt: TGTGCCAGCAGCTGGGACCCACGAGGGGAGCAGTACTTC
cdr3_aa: CASSWDPRGEQYF

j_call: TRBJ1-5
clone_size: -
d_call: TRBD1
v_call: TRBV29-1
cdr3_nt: TGCAGCGTGGGCGGGGGGACAGGGAATCAGCCCCAGCATTTT
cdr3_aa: CSVGGGTGNQPQHF

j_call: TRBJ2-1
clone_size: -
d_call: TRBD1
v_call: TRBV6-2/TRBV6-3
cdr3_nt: TGTGCCAGCAGTTATTGGGGGACAGGGGGCGGAAAAGGGCCAAATGAGCAGTTCTTC
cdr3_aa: CASSYWGTGGGKGPNEQFF

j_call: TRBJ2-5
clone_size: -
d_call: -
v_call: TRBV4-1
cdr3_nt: TGCGCCAGCAGCCAAGGACCACAAAGAAGGGGGGGGCAGACCCAGTACTTC
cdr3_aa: CASSQGPQRRGGQTQYF

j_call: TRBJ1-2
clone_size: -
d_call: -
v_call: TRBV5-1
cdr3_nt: TGCGCCAGCAGCTCTACGACCGGACCGGAGGGCTACACCTTC
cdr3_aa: CASSSTTGPEGYTF

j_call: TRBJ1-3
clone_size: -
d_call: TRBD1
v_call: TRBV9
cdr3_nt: TGTGCCAGCAGCGCACGAACAGGGGACTGGCCGATTAGCCAATTCTCTGGAAACACCATATATTTT
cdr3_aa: CASSARTGDWPISQFSGNTIYF

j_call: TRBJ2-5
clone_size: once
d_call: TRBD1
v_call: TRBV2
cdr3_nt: TGTGCCAGCCGGGACAGAGTAGAGACCCAGTACTTC
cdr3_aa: CASRDRVETQYF

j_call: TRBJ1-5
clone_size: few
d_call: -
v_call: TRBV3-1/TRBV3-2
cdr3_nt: TGTGCCAGCAGCCAGGGGGCTAATCAGCCCCAGCATTTT
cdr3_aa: CASSQGANQPQHF

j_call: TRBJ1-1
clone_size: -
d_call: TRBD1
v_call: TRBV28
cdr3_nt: TGTGCCAGCAGCACACGGACAGGTGGGTCTGAAGCTTTCTTT
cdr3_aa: CASSTRTGGSEAFF

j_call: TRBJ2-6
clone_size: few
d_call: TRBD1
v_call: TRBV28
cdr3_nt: TGTGCCAGTTCCGGGACAGGGGATTTTTTTGGGGCCAACGTCCTGACTTTC
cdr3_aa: CASSGTGDFFGANVLTF

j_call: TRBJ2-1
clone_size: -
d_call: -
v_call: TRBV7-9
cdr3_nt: TGTGCCAGCAGCTCCGCCCAGCCGGGATCGATCAATGAGCAGTTCTTC
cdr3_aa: CASSSAQPGSINEQFF

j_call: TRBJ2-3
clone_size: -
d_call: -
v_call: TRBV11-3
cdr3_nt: TGTGCCAGCAGCTTAGGTAATAGGCCGACAGATACGCAGTATTTT
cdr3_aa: CASSLGNRPTDTQYF

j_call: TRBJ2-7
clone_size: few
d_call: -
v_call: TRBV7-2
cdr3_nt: TGTGCCAGCAGCTTTGAATACGAGCAGTACTTC
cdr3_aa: CASSFEYEQYF